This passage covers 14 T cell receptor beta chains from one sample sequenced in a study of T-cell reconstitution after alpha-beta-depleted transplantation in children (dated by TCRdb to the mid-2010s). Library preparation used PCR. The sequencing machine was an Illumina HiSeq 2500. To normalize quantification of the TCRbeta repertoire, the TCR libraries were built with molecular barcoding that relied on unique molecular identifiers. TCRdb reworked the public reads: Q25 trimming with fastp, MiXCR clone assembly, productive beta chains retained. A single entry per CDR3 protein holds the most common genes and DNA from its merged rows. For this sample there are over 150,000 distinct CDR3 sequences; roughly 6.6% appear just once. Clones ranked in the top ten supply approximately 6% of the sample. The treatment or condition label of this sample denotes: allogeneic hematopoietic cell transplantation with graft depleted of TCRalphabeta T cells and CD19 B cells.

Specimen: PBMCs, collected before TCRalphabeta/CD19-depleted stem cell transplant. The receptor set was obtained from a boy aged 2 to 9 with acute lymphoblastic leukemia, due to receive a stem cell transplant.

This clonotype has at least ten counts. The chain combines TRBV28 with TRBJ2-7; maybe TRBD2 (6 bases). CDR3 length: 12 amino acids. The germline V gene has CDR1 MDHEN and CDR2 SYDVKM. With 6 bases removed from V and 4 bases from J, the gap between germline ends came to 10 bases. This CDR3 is CASSPGEYEQYF. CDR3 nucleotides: TGTGCCAGCAGCCCGGGGGAGTACGAGCAGTACTTC.

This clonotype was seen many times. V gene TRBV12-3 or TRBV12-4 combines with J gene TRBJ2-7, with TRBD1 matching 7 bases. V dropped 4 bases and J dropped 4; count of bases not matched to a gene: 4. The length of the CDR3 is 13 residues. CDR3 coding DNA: TGTGCCAGCAGTTCCGGGACAGCATACGAGCAGTACTTC. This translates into CASSSGTAYEQYF.

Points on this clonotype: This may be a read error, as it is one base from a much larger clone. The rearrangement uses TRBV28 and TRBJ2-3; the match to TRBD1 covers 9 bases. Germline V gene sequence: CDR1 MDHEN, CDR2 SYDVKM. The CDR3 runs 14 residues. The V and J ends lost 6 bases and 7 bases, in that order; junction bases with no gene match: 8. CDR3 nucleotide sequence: TGTGCCAGCAGCCTGGGACAGGGTGGCTATACGCAGTATTTT. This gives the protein CASSLGQGGYTQYF. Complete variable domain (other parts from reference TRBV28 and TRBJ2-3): DVKVTQSSRYLVKRTGEKVFLECVQDMDHENMFWYRQDPGLGLRLIYFSYDVKMKEKGDIPEGYSVSREKKERFSLILESASTNQTSMYLCASSLGQGGYTQYFGPGTRLTVL.

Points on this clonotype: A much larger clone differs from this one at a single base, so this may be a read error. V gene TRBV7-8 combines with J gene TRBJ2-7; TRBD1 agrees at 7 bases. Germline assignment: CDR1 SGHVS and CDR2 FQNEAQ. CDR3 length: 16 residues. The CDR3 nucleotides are TGTGCCAGCAGCTTAGCTTTTGAGACAGGGTTGAACGAGCAGTGCTTC. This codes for CASSLAFETGLNEQCF.

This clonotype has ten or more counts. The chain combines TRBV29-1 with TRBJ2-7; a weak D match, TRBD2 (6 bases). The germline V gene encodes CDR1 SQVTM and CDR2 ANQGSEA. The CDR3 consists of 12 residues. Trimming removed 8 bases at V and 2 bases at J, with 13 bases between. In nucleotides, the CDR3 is TGCAGCACGGGGGACGGAACCTACGAGCAGTACTTC. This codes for CSTGDGTYEQYF.

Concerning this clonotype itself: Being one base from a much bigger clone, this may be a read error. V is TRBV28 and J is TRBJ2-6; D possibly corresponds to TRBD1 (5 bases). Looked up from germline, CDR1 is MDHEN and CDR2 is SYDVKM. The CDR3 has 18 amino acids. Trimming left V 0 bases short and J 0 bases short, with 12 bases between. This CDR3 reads CASSLWAQDLSGANVLTF. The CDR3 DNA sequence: TGTGCCAGCAGTTTATGGGCACAGGACCTCTCTGGGGCCAACGTCCTGACTTTC.

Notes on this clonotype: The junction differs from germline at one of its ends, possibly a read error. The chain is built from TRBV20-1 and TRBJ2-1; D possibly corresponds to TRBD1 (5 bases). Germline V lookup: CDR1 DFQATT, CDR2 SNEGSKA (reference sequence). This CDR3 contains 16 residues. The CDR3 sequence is CCARGRGPSSYNEQFF. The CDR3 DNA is TGCTGTGCTAGAGGTAGGGGTCCGAGCTCCTACAATGAGCAGTTCTTC.

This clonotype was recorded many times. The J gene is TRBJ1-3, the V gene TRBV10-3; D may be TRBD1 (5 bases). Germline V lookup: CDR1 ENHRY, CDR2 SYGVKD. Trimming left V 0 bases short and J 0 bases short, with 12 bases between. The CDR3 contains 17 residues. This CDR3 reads CAISESRGESSGNTIYF. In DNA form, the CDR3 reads TGTGCCATCAGTGAGTCGAGGGGTGAGAGCTCTGGAAACACCATATATTTT.

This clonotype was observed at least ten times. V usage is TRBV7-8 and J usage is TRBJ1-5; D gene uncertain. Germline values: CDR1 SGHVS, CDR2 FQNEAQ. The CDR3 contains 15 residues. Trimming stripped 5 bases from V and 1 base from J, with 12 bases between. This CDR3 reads CASSLTEGSNQPQHF. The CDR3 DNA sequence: TGTGCCAGCAGCCTTACGGAGGGAAGCAATCAGCCCCAGCATTTT.

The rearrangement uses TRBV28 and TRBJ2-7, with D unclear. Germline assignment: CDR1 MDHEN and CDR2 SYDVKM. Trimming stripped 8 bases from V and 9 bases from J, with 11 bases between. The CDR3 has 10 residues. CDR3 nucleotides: TGTGCCAGCCGTGGGAATGTGCAGTACTTC. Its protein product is CASRGNVQYF.

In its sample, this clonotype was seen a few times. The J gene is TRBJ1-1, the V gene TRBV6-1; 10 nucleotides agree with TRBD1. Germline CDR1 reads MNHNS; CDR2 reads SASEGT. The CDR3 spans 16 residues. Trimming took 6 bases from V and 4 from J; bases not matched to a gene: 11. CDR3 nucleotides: TGTGCCAGCAGAAACCGGGACAGGGGTTTGGGCACTGAAGCTTTCTTT. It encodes CASRNRDRGLGTEAFF.

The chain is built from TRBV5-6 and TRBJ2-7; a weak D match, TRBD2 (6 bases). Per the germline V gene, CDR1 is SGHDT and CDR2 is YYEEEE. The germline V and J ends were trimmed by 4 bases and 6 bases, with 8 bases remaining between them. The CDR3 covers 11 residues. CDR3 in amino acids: CASSAGLEQYF. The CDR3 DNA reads TGTGCCAGCAGCGCGGGGCTCGAGCAGTACTTC.

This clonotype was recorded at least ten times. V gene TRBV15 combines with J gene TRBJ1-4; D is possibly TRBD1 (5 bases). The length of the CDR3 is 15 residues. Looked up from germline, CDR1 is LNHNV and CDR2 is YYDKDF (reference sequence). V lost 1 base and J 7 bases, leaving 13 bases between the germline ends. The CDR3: CATSRVGEFGEKLFF. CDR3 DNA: TGTGCCACCAGCAGAGTAGGGGAATTCGGTGAAAAACTGTTTTTT.

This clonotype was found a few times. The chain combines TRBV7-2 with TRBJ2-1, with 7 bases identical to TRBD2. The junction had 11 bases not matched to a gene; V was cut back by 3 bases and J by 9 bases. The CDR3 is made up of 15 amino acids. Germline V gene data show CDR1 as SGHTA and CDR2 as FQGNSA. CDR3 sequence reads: CASSFRREIFGEQFF. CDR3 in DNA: TGTGCCAGCAGCTTCCGGCGGGAGATATTCGGTGAGCAGTTCTTC.